Below, 11 T cell receptor beta chains from the same sample are listed, as sequenced in a study of OX40 agonist ivuxolimab in advanced cancers. The assay was immunoSEQ multiplex PCR, and TCRdb's table has in-frame clones only and misses some. The sample lists roughly 62,000 clones; roughly 88% were seen once. The sequencing used CD4+ or CD8+ T cells sorted from blood, collected in a trial of the OX40 agonist ivuxolimab. These receptors came from an adult with an advanced solid tumor such as melanoma, head and neck, liver or kidney cancer.

CDR3: CASISPGIGTEAFF. The CDR3 bases are TGTGCCAGTATTTCTCCGGGGATTGGCACTGAAGCTTTCTTT. The chain couples TRBV19 to TRBJ1-1; D gene ambiguous. The V end was cut by 7 bases, the J end by 4 bases, with 16 bases between. This CDR3 has 14 amino acids. Germline CDR1 LNHDA, CDR2 SQIVND (reference sequence). The complete variable domain, with remaining parts taken from reference TRBV19 and TRBJ1-1, reads DGGITQSPKYLFRKEGQNVTLSCEQNLNHDAMYWYRQDPGQGLRLIYYSQIVNDFQKGDIAEGYSVSREKKESFPLTVTSAQKNPTAFYLCASISPGIGTEAFFGQGTRLTVV.

The chain employs TRBV19 and TRBJ2-6; no firm D call. Germline V gene sequence: CDR1 LNHDA, CDR2 SQIVND (reference sequence). This CDR3 spans 17 amino acids. The V end lost 3 bases, the J end lost 6 bases, and 18 bases lay between the germline ends. CDR3 loop: CASSIRLQGSVANVLTF. CDR3 nucleotides: TGTGCCAGTAGTATTCGGTTACAAGGCTCAGTGGCCAACGTCCTGACTTTC.

The chain combines TRBV4-1 with TRBJ1-3; a possible D gene is TRBD1 (6 bases). The germline V and J ends were trimmed by 5 bases and 2 bases, with 10 bases remaining between them. The CDR3 runs to 14 residues. Germline loops: CDR1 MGHRA, CDR2 YSYEKL. CDR3 sequence (DNA): TGCGCCAGCAGCGAATCAGGGGCTGGAAACACCATATATTTT. Translation gives CASSESGAGNTIYF.

The J gene is TRBJ1-1, the V gene TRBV25-1, with TRBD1 as a possible D gene (5 bases). The germline V gene encodes CDR1 MGHDK and CDR2 SYGVNS. The CDR3 consists of 13 residues. Trimming cost V 6 bases and J 4 bases, with 12 bases left between them. This CDR3 reads CASRSGLFTEAFF. Written as DNA, the CDR3 is TGTGCCAGCAGATCAGGGTTGTTCACTGAAGCTTTCTTT. Using reference TRBV25-1 and TRBJ1-1 for the parts outside the CDR3, the full variable domain is EADIYQTPRYLVIGTGKKITLECSQTMGHDKMYWYQQDPGMELHLIHYSYGVNSTEKGDLSSESTVSRIRTEHFPLTLESARPSHTSQYLCASRSGLFTEAFFGQGTRLTVV.

The chain is built from TRBV2 and TRBJ1-2; possible D gene TRBD1, 5 bases. The CDR3 has 13 amino acids. Looked up from germline, CDR1 is SNHLY and CDR2 is FYNNEI. V was shortened by 5 bases and J by 4 bases, with 11 bases between the two germline ends. The CDR3 DNA is TGTGCCAGCAGTCAGGACACAGCCTATGGCTACACCTTC. It specifies CASSQDTAYGYTF. The variable domain in full, with the rest retrieved from reference TRBV2 and TRBJ1-2, is EPEVTQTPSHQVTQMGQEVILRCVPISNHLYFYWYRQILGQKVEFLVSFYNNEISEKSEIFDDQFSVERPDGSNFTLKIRSTKLEDSAMYFCASSQDTAYGYTFGSGTRLTVV.

The chain is built from TRBV29-1 and TRBJ1-2, with 8 bases aligning to TRBD1. The germline V gene encodes CDR1 SQVTM and CDR2 ANQGSEA. The V and J ends lost 6 bases and 8 bases, in that order; junction bases with no gene match: 17. The CDR3 has 15 amino acids. In DNA, the CDR3 is TGCAGCGTGGTGGACAGGGAAAGTCTCCTAGTGGGCTACACCTTC. Its translation is CSVVDRESLLVGYTF.

This chain connects TRBV2 to TRBJ1-6; a weak D match, TRBD1 (5 bases). This CDR3 spans 17 amino acids. Trimming removed 2 bases from V and 6 bases from J, with 17 bases in between. CDR1 and CDR2 from the germline V gene are SNHLY and FYNNEI. The CDR3 is CASSEPRGLKGNSPLHF. The CDR3 bases are TGTGCCAGCAGTGAACCGAGGGGCCTAAAGGGTAATTCACCCCTCCACTTT.

The chain is built from TRBV7-9 and TRBJ2-1; D may be TRBD1 or TRBD2 (5 bases each). V was shortened by 2 bases and J by 9 bases, with 17 bases between the two germline ends. The CDR3 consists of 15 residues. Germline CDR1 reads SEHNR; CDR2 reads FQNEAQ (reference sequence). The CDR3 DNA reads as TGTGCCAGCAGCTTAAACGGGCCTAGCCAGGGTGAGCAGTTCTTC. Amino acids: CASSLNGPSQGEQFF. The full variable domain, with the rest looked up from reference TRBV7-9 and TRBJ2-1, is DTGVSQNPRHKITKRGQNVTFRCDPISEHNRLYWYRQTLGQGPEFLTYFQNEAQLEKSRLLSDRFSAERPKGSFSTLEIQRTEQGDSAMYLCASSLNGPSQGEQFFGPGTRLTVL.

This clone was observed a few times. The chain recombines TRBV2 with TRBJ2-5; TRBD2 matches at 10 bases. Trimming took 3 bases from V and 5 from J; bases not matched to a gene: 12. CDR3 size: 17 residues. CDR1 and CDR2 (germline): SNHLY, FYNNEI. This CDR3 is CASSESRSGGAFETQYF. CDR3 nucleotides: TGTGCCAGCAGTGAGTCTAGGAGCGGGGGGGCCTTTGAGACCCAGTACTTC.

V and J are TRBV5-4 and TRBJ2-2; 9 nucleotides line up with TRBD2. V was pared by 0 bases and J by 8 bases, with 8 bases of the junction left unmatched. The germline V gene has CDR1 SGHNT and CDR2 YYREEE (reference sequence). This CDR3 spans 16 amino acids. CDR3 residues: CASSLATSGGAGELFF. The CDR3 region has the DNA TGTGCCAGCAGCTTGGCGACTAGCGGCGGCGCGGGGGAGCTGTTTTTT.

J is TRBJ2-5 and V is TRBV5-1, with 7 bases aligning to TRBD2. The germline V gene has CDR1 SGHRS and CDR2 YFSETQ. V lost 1 base to trimming and J lost 3 bases; unmatched junction nucleotides: 6. The CDR3 length is 15 residues. DNA of the CDR3: TGCGCCAGCAGCTTGTTAGCGGGCCTAAAAGAGACCCAGTACTTC. This translates into CASSLLAGLKETQYF.